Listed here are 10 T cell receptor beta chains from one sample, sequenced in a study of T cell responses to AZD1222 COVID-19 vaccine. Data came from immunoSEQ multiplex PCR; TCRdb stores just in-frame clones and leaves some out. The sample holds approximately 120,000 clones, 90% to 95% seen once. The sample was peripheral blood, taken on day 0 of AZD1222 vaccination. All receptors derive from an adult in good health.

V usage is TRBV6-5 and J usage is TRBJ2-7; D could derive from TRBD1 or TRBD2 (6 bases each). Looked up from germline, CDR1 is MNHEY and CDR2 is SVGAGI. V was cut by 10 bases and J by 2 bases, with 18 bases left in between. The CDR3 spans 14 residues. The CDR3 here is CATSSRGPAYEQYF. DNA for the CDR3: TGTGCCACCTCGAGTCGGGGGCCCGCCTACGAGCAGTACTTC.

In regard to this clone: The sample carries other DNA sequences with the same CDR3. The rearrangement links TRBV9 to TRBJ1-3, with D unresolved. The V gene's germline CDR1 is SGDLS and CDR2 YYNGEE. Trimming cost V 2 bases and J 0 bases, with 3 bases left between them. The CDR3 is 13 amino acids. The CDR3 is CASSVDSGNTIYF. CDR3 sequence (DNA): TGTGCCAGCAGCGTCGACTCTGGAAACACCATATATTTT.

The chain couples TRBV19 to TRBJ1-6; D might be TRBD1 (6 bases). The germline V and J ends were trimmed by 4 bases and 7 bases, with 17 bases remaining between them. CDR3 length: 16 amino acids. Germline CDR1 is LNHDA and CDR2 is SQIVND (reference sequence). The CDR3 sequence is CASSTIRRQGNSPLHF. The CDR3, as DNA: TGTGCCAGTAGTACGATCCGGAGGCAGGGGAATTCACCCCTCCACTTT.

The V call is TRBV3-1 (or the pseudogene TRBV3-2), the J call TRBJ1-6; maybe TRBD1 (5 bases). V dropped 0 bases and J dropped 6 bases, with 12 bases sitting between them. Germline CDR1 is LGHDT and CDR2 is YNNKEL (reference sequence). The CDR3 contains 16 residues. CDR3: CASSQDWGRLNSPLHF. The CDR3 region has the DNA TGTGCCAGCAGCCAAGATTGGGGACGGCTTAATTCACCCCTCCACTTT.

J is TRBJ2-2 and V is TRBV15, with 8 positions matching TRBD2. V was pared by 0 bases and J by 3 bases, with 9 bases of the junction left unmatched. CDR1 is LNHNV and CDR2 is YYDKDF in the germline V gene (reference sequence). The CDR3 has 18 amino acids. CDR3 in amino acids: CATSRELAGIGDTGELFF. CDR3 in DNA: TGTGCCACCAGCAGAGAATTAGCGGGGATTGGAGACACCGGGGAGCTGTTTTTT.

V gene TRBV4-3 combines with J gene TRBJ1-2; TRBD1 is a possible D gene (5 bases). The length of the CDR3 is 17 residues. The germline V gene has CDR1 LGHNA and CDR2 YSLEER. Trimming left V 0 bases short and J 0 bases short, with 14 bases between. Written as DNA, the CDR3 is TGCGCCAGCAGCCAAGATACCTGGCAGGGCGCTAACTATGGCTACACCTTC. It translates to CASSQDTWQGANYGYTF.

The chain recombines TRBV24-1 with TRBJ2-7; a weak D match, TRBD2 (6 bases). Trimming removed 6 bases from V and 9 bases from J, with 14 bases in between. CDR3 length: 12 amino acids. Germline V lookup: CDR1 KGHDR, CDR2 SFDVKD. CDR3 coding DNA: TGTGCCACCAGTTCGGGAGCCGGAGTGCAGTACTTC. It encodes CATSSGAGVQYF.

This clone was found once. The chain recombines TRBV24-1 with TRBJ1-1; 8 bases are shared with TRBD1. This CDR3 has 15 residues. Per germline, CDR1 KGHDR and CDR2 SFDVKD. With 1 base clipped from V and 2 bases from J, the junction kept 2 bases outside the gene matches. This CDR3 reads CATSDLGQGNTEAFF. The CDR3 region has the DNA TGTGCCACCAGTGATTTAGGACAGGGCAACACTGAAGCTTTCTTT.

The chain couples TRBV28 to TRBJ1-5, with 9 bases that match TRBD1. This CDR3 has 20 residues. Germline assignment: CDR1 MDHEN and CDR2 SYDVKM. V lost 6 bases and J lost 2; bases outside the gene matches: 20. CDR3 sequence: CASSPRTGVSFKDGNQPQHF. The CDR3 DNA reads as TGTGCCAGCAGCCCTCGGACAGGGGTGAGTTTCAAGGATGGCAATCAGCCCCAGCATTTT.

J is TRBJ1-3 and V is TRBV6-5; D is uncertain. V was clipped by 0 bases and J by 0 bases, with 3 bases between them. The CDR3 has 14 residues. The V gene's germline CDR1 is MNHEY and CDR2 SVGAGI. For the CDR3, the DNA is TGTGCCAGCAGTTACTCCACCTCTGGAAACACCATATATTTT. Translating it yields CASSYSTSGNTIYF.